This TCR beta chain is from a study of blood T cell repertoires in COVID-19. For the study at large: The samples span acute and convalescent COVID-19 from the United States, Italy and Spain. T cells, B-cell-depleted T cells, or PBMCs provided the cDNA or gDNA that served as material.

The CDR3 is 14 residues long. Germline CDR1 is SGHTA and CDR2 is FQGTGA. The ends were cut back, 1 base at V and 4 bases at J, with 8 bases in the middle. Original processing notes: Counts of nucleated cells, estimated from reference gene primer amplification, were obtained. Sequencing used immunoSEQ multiplex PCR; TCRdb keeps in-frame clones, though not all of them. The V and J calls and clone size come from that table; D and trimming were worked out from the DNA. The table has fewer than 150,000 clones, about 80% seen once. The chain recombines TRBV7-3 with TRBJ2-1; TRBD1 is a possible D gene (6 bases). Sequenced material: peripheral blood. This TCR derives from a woman older than 75 in a cohort sampled during active or convalescent COVID-19. CDR3: CASSLIQGYNEQFF. The CDR3 nucleotides read TGTGCCAGCAGCTTAATACAGGGATACAATGAGCAGTTCTTC.